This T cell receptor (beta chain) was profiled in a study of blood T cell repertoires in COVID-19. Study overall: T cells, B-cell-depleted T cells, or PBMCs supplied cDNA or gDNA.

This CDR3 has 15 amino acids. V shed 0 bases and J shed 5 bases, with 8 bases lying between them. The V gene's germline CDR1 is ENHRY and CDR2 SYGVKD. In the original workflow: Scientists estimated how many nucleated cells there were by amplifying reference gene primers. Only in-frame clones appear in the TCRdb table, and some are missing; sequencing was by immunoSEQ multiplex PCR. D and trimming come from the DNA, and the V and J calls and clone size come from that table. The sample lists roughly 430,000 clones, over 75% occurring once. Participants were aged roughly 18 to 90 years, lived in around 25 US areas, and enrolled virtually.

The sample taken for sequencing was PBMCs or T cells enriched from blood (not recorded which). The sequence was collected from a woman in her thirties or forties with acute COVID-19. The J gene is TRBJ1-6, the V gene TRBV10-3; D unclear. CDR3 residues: CAISESRTDNSPLHF. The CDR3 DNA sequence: TGTGCCATCAGTGAGTCAAGAACAGATAATTCACCCCTCCACTTT.